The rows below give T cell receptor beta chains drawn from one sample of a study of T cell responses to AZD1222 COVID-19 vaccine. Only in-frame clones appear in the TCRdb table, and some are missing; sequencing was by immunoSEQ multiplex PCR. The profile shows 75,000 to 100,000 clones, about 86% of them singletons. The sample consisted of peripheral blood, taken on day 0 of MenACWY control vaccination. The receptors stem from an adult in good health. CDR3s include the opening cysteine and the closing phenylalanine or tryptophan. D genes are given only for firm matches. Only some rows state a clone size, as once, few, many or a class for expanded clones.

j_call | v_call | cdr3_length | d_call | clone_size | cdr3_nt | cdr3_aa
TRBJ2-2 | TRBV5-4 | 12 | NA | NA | TGTGCCAGCAAGGTTAACACCGGGGAGCTGTTTTTT | CASKVNTGELFF
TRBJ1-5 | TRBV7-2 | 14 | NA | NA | TGTGCCAGCAGCTTAGAACTGAGCAATCAGCCCCAGCATTTT | CASSLELSNQPQHF
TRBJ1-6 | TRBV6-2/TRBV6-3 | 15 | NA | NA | TGTGCCAGCAGTTACTCGCGGTTGAGTGATTCACCCCTCCACTTT | CASSYSRLSDSPLHF
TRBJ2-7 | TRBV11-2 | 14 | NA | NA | TGTGCCAGCAGCTCGTCGGCTACGACCTACGAGCAGTACTTC | CASSSSATTYEQYF
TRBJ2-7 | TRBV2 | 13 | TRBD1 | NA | TGTGCCAGCAGTCAACAGGGGGGAACGGAACAGTACTTC | CASSQQGGTEQYF
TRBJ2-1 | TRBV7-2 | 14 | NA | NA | TGTGCCAGCAGCTTAGCGGGGGCTCCTGAGGGGCAGTTCTTC | CASSLAGAPEGQFF
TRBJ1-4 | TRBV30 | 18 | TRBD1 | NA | TGTGCCTGGAGCCCCAAAAGGTCCCCGACAGGGTGGGGCGAAAAACTGTTTTTT | CAWSPKRSPTGWGEKLFF
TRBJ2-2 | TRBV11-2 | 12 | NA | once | TGTGCCAGCAGGCAGCACACCGGGGAGCTGTTTTTT | CASRQHTGELFF
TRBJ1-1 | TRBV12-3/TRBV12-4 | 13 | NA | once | TGTGCCAGCAGTTTGTTCATCAACACTGAAGCTTTCTTT | CASSLFINTEAFF
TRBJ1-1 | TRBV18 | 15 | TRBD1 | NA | TGTGCCAGCTCACCTCAACAGGGGGCGGACACTGAAGCTTTCTTT | CASSPQQGADTEAFF
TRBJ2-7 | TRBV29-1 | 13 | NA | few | TGCAGCGTTCTTTGGGCAGGCAACCTCGAGCAGTACTTC | CSVLWAGNLEQYF
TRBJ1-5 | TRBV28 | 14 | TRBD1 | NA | TGTGCCAGCAGCGCAGGGGGCATGGGTCAGCCCCAGCATTTT | CASSAGGMGQPQHF
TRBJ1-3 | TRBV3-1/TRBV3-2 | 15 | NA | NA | TGTGCCAGCAGCCAATCGGGGGCAGGGGGAAACACCATATATTTT | CASSQSGAGGNTIYF
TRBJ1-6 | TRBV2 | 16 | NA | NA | TGTGCCAGCAGTGAAGGTCCCAAGGGCGAGGGTTCACCCCTCCACTTT | CASSEGPKGEGSPLHF
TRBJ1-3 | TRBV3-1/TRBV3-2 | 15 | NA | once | TGTGCCAGCAGCCAATTGGGGGCCTCTGGAAACACCATATATTTT | CASSQLGASGNTIYF
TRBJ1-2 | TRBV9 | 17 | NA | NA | TGTGCCAGCAGCGTAGCTACGGGGGCAGGGAGGGATTATGGCTACACCTTC | CASSVATGAGRDYGYTF
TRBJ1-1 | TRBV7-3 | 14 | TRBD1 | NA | TGTGCCAGCAGCCGGACAGGGGGGAACACTGAAGCTTTCTTT | CASSRTGGNTEAFF
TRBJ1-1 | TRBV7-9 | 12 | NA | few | TGTGCCACAGGGGAAAGGGGCACTGAAGCTTTCTTT | CATGERGTEAFF
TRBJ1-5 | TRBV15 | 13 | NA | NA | TGTGCCACCAGCAGAGACCTGAATCAGCCCCAGCATTTT | CATSRDLNQPQHF
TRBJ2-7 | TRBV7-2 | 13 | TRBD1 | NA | TGTGCCAGCAGCTTAGCGGCAACAGGGGGGCCGTACTTC | CASSLAATGGPYF
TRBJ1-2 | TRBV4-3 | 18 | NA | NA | TGCGCCAGCAGCCAAGATTGGGAGGACGGGACAACTAACTATGGCTACACCTTC | CASSQDWEDGTTNYGYTF
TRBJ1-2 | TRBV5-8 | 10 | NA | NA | TGTGCCAGCAGCTTGGGTGGCTACACCTTC | CASSLGGYTF